The 20 T cell receptor beta chains in this list originate from one sample, sequenced in a study of identifying expanded T cells in peripheral blood. Only in-frame clones appear in the TCRdb table, and some are missing; sequencing was by immunoSEQ multiplex PCR. Found here are about 100,000 clones, about 91% of them singletons; the top ten hold around 14%. The sequencing input was blood. The receptors originated from a person aged 18 to 69 in good health.

This chain links TRBV2 with TRBJ2-7; possible D gene TRBD2, 5 bases. Trimming stripped 5 bases from V and 1 base from J, with 15 bases between. The CDR3 spans 15 residues. Germline V CDR1 and CDR2: SNHLY, FYNNEI. CDR3 loop: CASSKRTTGSYEQYF. The CDR3 coding sequence is TGTGCCAGCAGTAAGCGTACTACGGGGTCCTACGAGCAGTACTTC.

V gene TRBV25-1 combines with J gene TRBJ1-1; D remains ambiguous. CDR3 length: 14 amino acids. CDR1 is MGHDK and CDR2 is SYGVNS in the germline V gene. V was trimmed by 6 bases and J by 4 bases, leaving 15 bases between them. The CDR3 DNA reads TGTGCCAGCAGAGAGACCGGAGAGGGCACTGAAGCTTTCTTT. Its protein is CASRETGEGTEAFF.

The chain employs TRBV7-8 and TRBJ2-5; D ambiguous. The CDR3 is made up of 10 amino acids. Germline V gene sequence: CDR1 SGHVS, CDR2 FQNEAQ. With 8 bases removed from V and 5 bases from J, the gap between germline ends came to 6 bases. The CDR3 DNA is TGTGCCAGCGCGCCGGAGACCCAGTACTTC. This translates into CASAPETQYF.

The chain links TRBV11-2 to TRBJ1-2, with a weak D call TRBD1 (5 bases). From germline, CDR1 is SGHAT and CDR2 FQNNGV. V shed 7 bases and J shed 5 bases, with 14 bases lying between them. This CDR3 is built from 13 residues. The CDR3 DNA follows: TGTGCCAGCACCGAGGCAGGGCGGTATGGCTACACCTTC. As protein: CASTEAGRYGYTF.

The chain uses TRBV5-1 and TRBJ2-1; 10 nucleotides match TRBD1. The germline V gene encodes CDR1 SGHRS and CDR2 YFSETQ. V was clipped by 4 bases and J by 2 bases; unmatched bases: 3. This CDR3 comprises 15 residues. As DNA, the CDR3 is TGCGCCAGCAGCCCCGGACAGGGGGCCTACAATGAGCAGTTCTTC. Its translation is CASSPGQGAYNEQFF.

J is TRBJ2-2 and V is TRBV14; D unclear. CDR1 is SGHDN, CDR2 FVKESK, per germline. Trimming took off 4 bases at V and 5 bases at J, with 8 bases between the two ends. The CDR3 covers 13 residues. As DNA, the CDR3 is TGTGCCAGCAGCCCGAAGCGTACCGGGGAGCTGTTTTTT. It translates to CASSPKRTGELFF.

The V call is TRBV4-3, the J call TRBJ1-6; tentatively, D is TRBD1 (6 bases). V was trimmed by 0 bases and J by 11 bases, leaving 17 bases between them. Looked up from germline, CDR1 is LGHNA and CDR2 is YSLEER. The CDR3 is 16 residues long. CDR3 nucleotides: TGCGCCAGCAGCCAAGAGGTCTCACAGGGAATGACACCCCTCCACTTT. It is translated as CASSQEVSQGMTPLHF.

The chain has TRBV2 and TRBJ2-7; D unresolved. Trimming removed 6 bases at V and 3 bases at J, with 3 bases between. This CDR3 contains 10 residues. Germline lookup yields CDR1 SNHLY and CDR2 FYNNEI. The CDR3 spells CASRNYEQYF. DNA for the CDR3: TGTGCCAGCAGAAACTACGAGCAGTACTTC.

CDR3 loop: CASSFQTGMNTEAFF. The CDR3 nucleotides read TGTGCCAGCAGCTTCCAGACAGGCATGAACACTGAAGCTTTCTTT. The J gene is TRBJ1-1, the V gene TRBV7-3; a possible D gene is TRBD1 (6 bases). Germline V CDR1 and CDR2: SGHTA, FQGTGA. This CDR3 contains 15 residues. Trimming removed 3 bases from V and 0 bases from J, with 11 bases in between.

The chain joins TRBV30 to TRBJ2-3; D is uncertain. V lost 5 bases and J 2 bases, leaving 8 bases between the germline ends. CDR1 and CDR2 (germline): GTSNPN, SVGIG (reference sequence). The CDR3 has 12 residues. The CDR3 DNA is TGTGCCTGGGGGCCACTCACAGATACGCAGTATTTT. It codes for CAWGPLTDTQYF. Combining the CDR3 with reference TRBV30 and TRBJ2-3 gives the whole variable domain SQTIHQWPATLVQPVGSPLSLECTVEGTSNPNLYWYRQAAGRGLQLLFYSVGIGQISSEVPQNLSASRPQDRQFILSSKKLLLSDSGFYLCAWGPLTDTQYFGPGTRLTVL.

The rearrangement joins TRBV4-1 to TRBJ2-3; D is perhaps TRBD1 (6 bases). This CDR3 region has 16 residues. Trimming cost V 0 bases and J 6 bases, with 16 bases left between them. The germline V gene encodes CDR1 MGHRA and CDR2 YSYEKL. CDR3 sequence (DNA): TGCGCCAGCAGCCAAGATCCACAGGGCAGCAAGGATACGCAGTATTTT. It specifies CASSQDPQGSKDTQYF.

The CDR3 nucleotides are TGTGCCAGCAGCACCGAACCAGGGGGAGAGGAAACTAATGAAAAACTGTTTTTT. Its protein is CASSTEPGGEETNEKLFF. The chain employs TRBV7-9 and TRBJ1-4; 7 bases are shared with TRBD1. The length of the CDR3 is 18 residues. Trimming at V came to 5 bases and at J to 1 base, leaving 13 bases not matched to a gene. CDR1 is SEHNR and CDR2 is FQNEAQ in the germline V gene (reference sequence).

The rearrangement uses TRBV2 and TRBJ2-5; the D is unclear. This CDR3 has 14 residues. Between the trimmed V and J ends, which lost 3 bases and 5 bases, there was a span of 13 bases. Germline CDR1 and CDR2: SNHLY and FYNNEI. CDR3 in amino acids: CASSDSDSLETQYF. The CDR3 nucleotides read TGTGCCAGCAGTGATTCAGACTCCCTGGAGACCCAGTACTTC.

The rearrangement uses TRBV19 and TRBJ2-7, with a possible D match to TRBD2 (5 bases). The CDR3 extends over 14 amino acids. Trimming stripped 5 bases from V and 1 base from J, with 12 bases between. Looked up from germline, CDR1 is LNHDA and CDR2 is SQIVND (reference sequence). The CDR3, as DNA: TGTGCCAGTAGTTCGCGGGCGCCGTCCTACGAGCAGTACTTC. It yields the protein CASSSRAPSYEQYF.

The CDR3 loop reads CASSLSRSSGELFF. CDR3 DNA: TGTGCCAGCAGTTTATCGAGGTCTTCCGGGGAGCTGTTTTTT. V usage is TRBV27 and J usage is TRBJ2-2, with D hard to call. The CDR3 is made up of 14 amino acids. Per the germline V gene, CDR1 is MNHEY and CDR2 is SMNVEV (reference sequence). Trimming shortened V by 0 bases and J by 6 bases, and 8 bases separated the two germline ends.

J is TRBJ1-5 and V is TRBV21-1. TRBV21-1 is given as a pseudogene. The length of the CDR3 is 18 residues. The CDR3 nucleotides read TGTGCCAGCAGCAAAGCATTAGGAACTCAAGTTAGCAATCAGCCCCAGCATTTT. Its translation: CASSKALGTQVSNQPQHF.

The chain has TRBV4-1 and TRBJ2-2, with 10 nucleotides matching TRBD2. This CDR3 region has 20 residues. The trim removed 1 base at V and 5 bases at J, leaving 16 bases unmatched. Germline V gene lookup returns CDR1 MGHRA and CDR2 YSYEKL. The CDR3 bases are TGCGCCAGCAGCCAAGCGTTATTTGGGTTAAAACTAGCGGGAACCGGGGAGCTGTTTTTT. Amino acids: CASSQALFGLKLAGTGELFF.

The chain combines TRBV28 with TRBJ1-4; unclear D gene. Trimming removed 4 bases at V and 7 bases at J, with 7 bases between. The CDR3 has 12 residues. Germline CDR1 and CDR2: MDHEN and SYDVKM. CDR3 DNA: TGTGCCAGCAGTTCGGTATCTGAAAAACTGTTTTTT. Amino acid sequence: CASSSVSEKLFF.

V is TRBV18 and J is TRBJ1-6; unclear D gene. Looked up from germline, CDR1 is KGHSH and CDR2 is LQKENI. The CDR3 is 16 amino acids. Trimming removed 3 bases at V and 0 bases at J, with 9 bases between. CDR3 sequence: CASSPGPSSYNSPLHF. CDR3 DNA: TGTGCCAGCTCACCGGGCCCGAGCTCCTATAATTCACCCCTCCACTTT. Filled out from reference TRBV18 and TRBJ1-6, the complete variable domain reads NAGVMQNPRHLVRRRGQEARLRCSPMKGHSHVYWYRQLPEEGLKFMVYLQKENIIDESGMPKERFSAEFPKEGPSILRIQQVVRGDSAAYFCASSPGPSSYNSPLHFGNGTRLTVT.

The rearrangement joins TRBV6-5 to TRBJ2-7; D uncertain. V was trimmed by 0 bases and J by 7 bases, leaving 7 bases between them. The CDR3 contains 12 residues. Germline V CDR1 and CDR2: MNHEY, SVGAGI. CDR3 in DNA: TGTGCCAGCAGTTACTCGGTAGGTGAGCAGTACTTC. Translated: CASSYSVGEQYF.